The 24 T cell receptor beta chains presented below share a single source sample, sequenced in a study of blood T cells in healthy people across ages. Sample-barcoded 5' priming and a J-beta primer mix drove a second PCR of about 7 to 12 cycles. TCRdb ran MiXCR on the 5' RACE reads and lists one entry per CDR3 protein. Of some 690,000 distinct CDR3 sequences in the sample, approximately 22% were seen once. Sequencing used blood. These receptors all stem from a man between 65 and 85 years old in good health.

The chain uses TRBV5-1 and TRBJ1-2; 12 bases are a match to TRBD1. CDR3 length: 16 amino acids. Unmatched junction bases numbered 5, after V lost 3 bases and J lost 2 bases. Germline lookup yields CDR1 SGHRS and CDR2 YFSETQ. The CDR3 is CASSSGTGGRNYGYTF. The CDR3, as DNA: TGCGCCAGCAGCTCCGGGACAGGGGGCAGGAACTATGGCTACACCTTC.

The chain uses TRBV12-3 or TRBV12-4 and TRBJ2-1, with TRBD2 matching 9 bases. The CDR3 has 14 amino acids. After removal of 6 bases from V and 5 bases from J, the junction contained 5 bases not matched to a gene. The CDR3 here is CASSSSGMHNEQFF. CDR3 nucleotide sequence: TGTGCCAGCAGCTCTAGCGGGATGCACAATGAGCAGTTCTTC.

The table lists this clonotype with a few counts. The gene calls are TRBV12-3 or TRBV12-4 and TRBJ2-3, with TRBD1 matching 7 bases. V dropped 5 bases and J dropped 4; count of bases not matched to a gene: 9. The CDR3 sequence is 15 residues long. Written as DNA, the CDR3 is TGTGCCAGCAGTCCCAGACAGGGTCGGTCAGATACGCAGTATTTT. It translates to CASSPRQGRSDTQYF.

The table lists this clonotype with many counts. CDR3 region: CASSYRTGQETQYF. CDR3 DNA sequence: TGTGCCAGCAGCTACCGGACTGGTCAAGAGACCCAGTACTTC. The chain employs TRBV7-2 and TRBJ2-5, with a tentative D call TRBD2 (5 bases). The length of the CDR3 is 14 residues. Trimming took 4 bases from V and 2 from J, leaving 11 bases between them. Germline CDR1 and CDR2: SGHTA and FQGNSA.

The chain joins TRBV29-1 to TRBJ2-1, with D perhaps matching TRBD1 or TRBD2 (5 bases each). The J call is doubtful: the DNA matches TRBJ2-5 better. CDR3 size: 12 residues. The germline V gene has CDR1 SQVTM and CDR2 ANQGSEA. Here the CDR3 reads CSVESGTETQYF. The CDR3 coding sequence is TGCAGCGTTGAATCGGGGACGGAGACCCAGTACTTC.

This clonotype was seen a handful of times. V gene TRBV12-3 or TRBV12-4 combines with J gene TRBJ2-5; 8 nucleotides line up with TRBD2. The CDR3 is made up of 16 amino acids. Trimming took 6 bases from V and 5 from J; bases not matched to a gene: 14. DNA for the CDR3: TGTGCCAGCAGCAGGGACTGGCGGGAGGTGCTGGAGACCCAGTACTTC. The encoded protein is CASSRDWREVLETQYF.

This clonotype was observed many times. The J gene is TRBJ2-7, the V gene TRBV7-6, with TRBD1 matching 8 bases. The CDR3 is 14 residues long. Losses at the gene ends were 1 base for V and 2 bases for J; bases not matched to a gene: 1. Looked up from germline, CDR1 is SGHVS and CDR2 is FNYEAQ. The CDR3 region is CASSLEDRAYEQYF. As DNA, the CDR3 is TGTGCCAGCAGCTTAGAGGACAGGGCCTACGAGCAGTACTTC.

This clonotype was detected only a few times. The chain couples TRBV4-2 to TRBJ2-2; TRBD1 matches 7 bases. Germline V gene sequence: CDR1 LGHNA, CDR2 YNFKEQ. The CDR3 is 15 amino acids. The V segment lost 7 bases and the J segment 3 bases; nucleotides outside the gene matches: 8. The CDR3 sequence: CASTRTRGHTGELFF. The CDR3 bases are TGTGCCAGCACCAGAACAAGGGGGCACACCGGGGAGCTGTTTTTT.

The sample holds a few counts of this clonotype. This chain uses TRBV29-1 with TRBJ2-5; the match to TRBD2 covers 8 bases. This CDR3 is 12 amino acids long. Germline CDR1 reads SQVTM; CDR2 reads ANQGSEA. J was trimmed by 5 bases and V by 4 bases; bases with no gene match: 3. This chain's CDR3 is CSVGGGRETQYF. Here the CDR3 DNA reads TGCAGCGTTGGCGGCGGGAGGGAGACCCAGTACTTC.

This clonotype was counted a few times. The chain uses TRBV4-3 and TRBJ2-5, with D possibly matching TRBD1 (6 bases). The assigned J gene may be wrong: the sequence end matches TRBJ2-1 better. The CDR3 consists of 14 residues. CDR1 and CDR2 from the germline V gene are LGHNA and YSLEER. The CDR3, as DNA: TGCGCCAGCAGCCGCCGGGACACCAACAATGAGCAGTTCTTC. Translation: CASSRRDTNNEQFF.

The table lists this clonotype with a few counts. V gene TRBV7-2 combines with J gene TRBJ2-3; 11 bases fit TRBD2. The CDR3 contains 16 residues. V was clipped by 1 base and J by 2 bases; unmatched bases: 2. The germline gives CDR1 SGHTA, CDR2 FQGNSA. The CDR3 DNA reads TGTGCCAGCAGCTTAGGTAGCGGGGGGGCCACAGATACGCAGTATTTT. Encoded protein: CASSLGSGGATDTQYF.

This clonotype was counted only a few times. The V call is TRBV2, the J call TRBJ2-5; 9 nucleotides match TRBD2. The germline CDR1 and CDR2 sequences are SNHLY and FYNNEI. With 6 bases clipped from V and 3 bases from J, the junction kept 5 bases outside the gene matches. CDR3 length: 14 amino acids. The CDR3 loop reads CASRISGGKETQYF. CDR3 nucleotide sequence: TGTGCCAGCAGGATTAGCGGGGGCAAAGAGACCCAGTACTTC.

This clonotype came up many times. The chain joins TRBV20-1 to TRBJ2-7; D is tentatively TRBD1 or TRBD2 (6 bases each). Germline lookup yields CDR1 DFQATT and CDR2 SNEGSKA (reference sequence). The CDR3 runs 14 residues. Trimming took 0 bases from V and 4 from J, leaving 13 bases between them. The CDR3 DNA reads as TGCAGTGCTAGAGATAGGCAGGGGAGGTACGAGCAGTACTTC. Translating it yields CSARDRQGRYEQYF.

This chain connects TRBV4-3 to TRBJ1-2, with D maybe TRBD1 (6 bases). V lost 2 bases and J 5 bases, leaving 18 bases between the germline ends. This CDR3 comprises 16 residues. Germline lookup yields CDR1 LGHNA and CDR2 YSLEER. CDR3 sequence: CASSQQPGQKAYGYTF. The CDR3 nucleotides are TGCGCCAGCAGCCAACAACCTGGACAGAAGGCATATGGCTACACCTTC.

This clonotype was detected only a few times. The genes are TRBV6-2 or TRBV6-3 and TRBJ2-5; tentative D call: TRBD1 (6 bases). The length of the CDR3 is 13 residues. Germline V lookup: CDR1 MNHEY, CDR2 SVGEGT. Trimming removed 8 bases from V and 5 bases from J, with 15 bases in between. CDR3 residues: CASDTGSGETQYF. CDR3 nucleotide sequence: TGTGCCAGCGACACAGGGTCCGGGGAGACCCAGTACTTC.

This clonotype appeared a few times. V gene TRBV7-2 combines with J gene TRBJ2-3; the D gene could be TRBD1 or TRBD2 (5 bases each). Deletions cut 1 base from V and 3 bases from J, with 17 bases between. The CDR3 sequence is 17 residues long. Germline assignment: CDR1 SGHTA and CDR2 FQGNSA. This CDR3 is CASSLVARGVTTDTQYF. In DNA form, the CDR3 reads TGTGCCAGCAGCTTAGTCGCGAGAGGGGTAACTACAGATACGCAGTATTTT. The full variable domain, in which reference TRBV7-2 and TRBJ2-3 provide the parts outside the CDR3, is GAGVSQSPSNKVTEKGKDVELRCDPISGHTALYWYRQSLGQGLEFLIYFQGNSAPDKSGLPSDRFSAERTGGSVSTLTIQRTQQEDSAVYLCASSLVARGVTTDTQYFGPGTRLTVL.

The chain recombines TRBV12-3 or TRBV12-4 with TRBJ2-7; D is unclear. Trimming took 6 bases from V and 4 from J, leaving 19 bases between them. The CDR3 runs 15 residues. This CDR3 reads CASSQVRIPNYEQYF. Here the CDR3 DNA reads TGTGCCAGCAGCCAAGTACGAATTCCTAATTACGAGCAGTACTTC.

V usage is TRBV6-5 and J usage is TRBJ2-2; D remains ambiguous. V was clipped by 0 bases and J by 0 bases, with 20 bases between them. CDR1 and CDR2 (germline): MNHEY, SVGAGI. The CDR3 is 20 residues long. DNA for the CDR3: TGTGCCAGCAGTTACTCGTGGTCCCCCGCTTCTGCAGCGAACACCGGGGAGCTGTTTTTT. Translation: CASSYSWSPASAANTGELFF.

This clonotype was seen more than once but under ten times. This rearrangement joins TRBV28 to TRBJ1-2; tentative D call: TRBD1 (6 bases). Deletions cut 4 bases from V and 5 bases from J, with 17 bases between. CDR1 is MDHEN and CDR2 is SYDVKM in the germline V gene. CDR3 length: 15 residues. This CDR3 is CASSSVPRGWYGYTF. CDR3 nucleotide sequence: TGTGCCAGCAGTTCCGTCCCCAGGGGTTGGTATGGCTACACCTTC.

CDR3 nucleotide sequence: TGTGCCACCAGTGACCGTCTACAGGTTTCAGATACGCAGTATTTT. Amino acid sequence: CATSDRLQVSDTQYF. The rearrangement joins TRBV24-1 to TRBJ2-3, with D perhaps matching TRBD1 (5 bases). This CDR3 region has 15 residues. The germline V gene encodes CDR1 KGHDR and CDR2 SFDVKD. V gave up 4 bases and J gave up 4 bases, with 14 bases separating them.

This clonotype was observed a handful of times. A much larger clone differs by one base, so this may be a read error. The rearrangement uses TRBV12-3 or TRBV12-4 and TRBJ2-5; possibly TRBD1 or TRBD2 for D (6 bases each). The CDR3 extends over 12 amino acids. The ends were cut back, 7 bases at V and 1 base at J, with 7 bases in the middle. CDR3 DNA sequence: TGTGCCAGCAAGGGGGGCCAAGAGACCCAGTACTTC. This sequence encodes CASKGGQETQYF.

The chain couples TRBV11-2 to TRBJ1-2, with D hard to call. From germline, CDR1 is SGHAT and CDR2 FQNNGV. Trimming removed 4 bases at V and 7 bases at J, with 13 bases between. The CDR3 covers 13 residues. This CDR3 reads CASSSLDGRGYTF. The CDR3 nucleotides are TGTGCCAGCAGCTCCCTGGACGGCCGTGGCTACACCTTC.

The chain has TRBV12-3 or TRBV12-4 and TRBJ1-1; no clear D. This CDR3 comprises 12 residues. Trimming stripped 6 bases from V and 5 bases from J, with 10 bases between. The CDR3 loop is CASSPYKTEAFF. CDR3 sequence (DNA): TGTGCCAGCAGCCCCTATAAGACTGAAGCTTTCTTT.

J is TRBJ2-1 and V is TRBV20-1; maybe TRBD1 (6 bases). The V gene's germline CDR1 is DFQATT and CDR2 SNEGSKA (reference sequence). V was shortened by 6 bases and J by 0 bases, with 12 bases between the two germline ends. This CDR3 comprises 14 residues. The CDR3, as DNA: TGCAGTGCCGAAACAGGGTTCTCCTACAATGAGCAGTTCTTC. Its translation: CSAETGFSYNEQFF.